This T cell receptor beta chain was sequenced in a study of PD-1 blockade in classical Hodgkin lymphoma. For the study at large: Administration of nivolumab to patients was at 3 mg/kg intravenously every 2 weeks. Study outcomes and limitations: It was reported that newly diagnosed patients had less baseline TCR diversity than healthy donors.

No patient escaped relapse after autologous stem cell transplantation, and brentuximab vedotin exposure varied. Best outcomes ranged across complete response, partial response and progressive disease. Assay used: immunoSEQ multiplex PCR; TCRdb lists only in-frame clones, some missing. The sample comprises 40,000 to 50,000 clones, 78% of which are singletons, and over 10% rests with the top ten. A note on this clone: The antigen is undetermined.

Trimming cost V 5 bases and J 3 bases; bases outside gene matches: 8. Germline CDR1 and CDR2: SGHRS and YFSETQ. CDR3 length: 14 amino acids. This clonotype was sampled from a human donor with classical Hodgkin lymphoma. This chain uses TRBV5-1 with TRBJ2-7; 7 bases are a match to TRBD1. The sample in question was peripheral blood mononuclear cells (PBMCs), obtained at baseline. The CDR3 region is CASSRAGTVYEQYF. CDR3 DNA sequence: TGCGCCAGCAGTCGAGCCGGGACAGTCTACGAGCAGTACTTC.